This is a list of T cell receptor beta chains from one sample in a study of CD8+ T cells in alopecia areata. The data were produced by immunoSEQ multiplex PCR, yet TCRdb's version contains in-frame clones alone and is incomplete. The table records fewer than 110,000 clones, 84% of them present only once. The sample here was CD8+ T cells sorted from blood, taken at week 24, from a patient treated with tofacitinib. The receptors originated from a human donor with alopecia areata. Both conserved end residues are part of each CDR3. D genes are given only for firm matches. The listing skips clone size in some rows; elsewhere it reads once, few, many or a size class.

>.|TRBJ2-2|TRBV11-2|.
TGTGCCAGCAGCCTCGGGGTGGCTAGATACACCGGGGAGCTGTTTTTT
CASSLGVARYTGELFF
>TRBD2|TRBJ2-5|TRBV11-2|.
TGTGCCAGCAGCTTGCGGGGGGAAGAGACCCAGTACTTC
CASSLRGEETQYF
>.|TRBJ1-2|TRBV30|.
TGTGCCTTCCAGGGAGGGGCCAACTATGGCTACACCTTC
CAFQGGANYGYTF
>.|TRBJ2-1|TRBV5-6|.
TGTGCCAGCAGCTTGGGGACCAGCTCCTACAATGAGCAGTTCTTC
CASSLGTSSYNEQFF
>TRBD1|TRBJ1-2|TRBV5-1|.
TGCGCCAGCAGCCCCAGGGGGCCTCCCTATGGCTACACCTTC
CASSPRGPPYGYTF
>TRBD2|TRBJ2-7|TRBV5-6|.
TGTGCCAGCAGCTTGGAACTAGCGGGAGGGGCCGGCGAGCAGTACTTC
CASSLELAGGAGEQYF
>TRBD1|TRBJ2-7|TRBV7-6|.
TGTGCCAGCAGCATGGTGCAGGGGGAATCCTACGAGCAGTACTTC
CASSMVQGESYEQYF
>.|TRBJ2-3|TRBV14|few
TGTGCCAGCAGCCAAGCGGGGGTCACAGATACGCAGTATTTT
CASSQAGVTDTQYF
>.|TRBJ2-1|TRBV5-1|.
TGCGCCAGCAGCCAAGAACTAGGATTCTACAATGAGCAGTTCTTC
CASSQELGFYNEQFF
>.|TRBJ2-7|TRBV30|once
TGTGCCTGGAGTAGGGGGACAAGGCCCTACGAGCAGTACTTC
CAWSRGTRPYEQYF
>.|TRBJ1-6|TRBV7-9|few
TGTGCCAGCAGCGACGATTCACCCCTCCACTTT
CASSDDSPLHF
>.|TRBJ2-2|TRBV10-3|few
TGTGCCATCAGGGAGCCTGGCACCGGGGAGCTGTTTTTT
CAIREPGTGELFF
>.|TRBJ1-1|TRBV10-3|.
TGTGCCATCAGTGAGGGCACTGAAGCTTTCTTT
CAISEGTEAFF
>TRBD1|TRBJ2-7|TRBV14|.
TGTGCCAGCAGCCATTGGGACAGAACCTACGAGCAGTACTTC
CASSHWDRTYEQYF
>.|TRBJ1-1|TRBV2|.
TGTGCCAGCAGCCGGGAGAACACTGAAGCTTTCTTT
CASSRENTEAFF
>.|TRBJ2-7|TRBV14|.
TGTGCCAGCAGCCGGACAGCTGTTGAGCAGTACTTC
CASSRTAVEQYF
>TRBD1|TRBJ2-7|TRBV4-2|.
TGTGCCAGCAGCCAAGCCCCCCGGGACAGCTCCTACGAGCAGTACTTC
CASSQAPRDSSYEQYF
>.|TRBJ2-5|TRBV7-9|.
TGTGCCAGCAGCCCAGACTACATAGAGACCCAGTACTTC
CASSPDYIETQYF
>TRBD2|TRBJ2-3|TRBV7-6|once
TGTGCCAGCAGCTTAGAGGAGGGGGCTAGCGGGGCTTTTTCAGATACGCAGTATTTT
CASSLEEGASGAFSDTQYF
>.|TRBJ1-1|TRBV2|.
TGTGCCAGCAGTGACCCGGGAATGGGGTTGTACACTGAAGCTTTCTTT
CASSDPGMGLYTEAFF
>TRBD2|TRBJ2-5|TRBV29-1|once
TGCAGCGTTGAAGGAGGGACTAGCTTTGAGACCCAGTACTTC
CSVEGGTSFETQYF
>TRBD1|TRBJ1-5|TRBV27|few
TGTGCCAGCAGCGGGACAGGGGGTTCTCAGCCCCAGCATTTT
CASSGTGGSQPQHF
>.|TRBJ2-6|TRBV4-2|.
TGTGCCAGCAGCCAAGACTGGGGGGTATTCTCTGGGGCCAACGTCCTGACTTTC
CASSQDWGVFSGANVLTF
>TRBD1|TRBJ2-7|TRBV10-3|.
TGTGCCATCAGCAACCCGGACAGGGGGACCTACGAGCAGTACTTC
CAISNPDRGTYEQYF
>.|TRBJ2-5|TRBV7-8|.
TGTGCCAGCTCCAACGAGACCCAGTACTTC
CASSNETQYF
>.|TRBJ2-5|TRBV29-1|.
TGCAGCGTTGAAGGGGGCAGGGTAGAGACCCAGTACTTC
CSVEGGRVETQYF
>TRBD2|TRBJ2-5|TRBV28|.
TGTGCCAGCAGTCCCAGCCTAGCGGGGACCCAAGAGACCCAGTACTTC
CASSPSLAGTQETQYF
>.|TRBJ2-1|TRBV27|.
TGTGCCAGCAGTTTCGTCGACAATGAGCAGTTCTTC
CASSFVDNEQFF
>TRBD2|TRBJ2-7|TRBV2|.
TGTGCCAGCACCCGGGGGGACCCCTACGAGCAGTACTTC
CASTRGDPYEQYF
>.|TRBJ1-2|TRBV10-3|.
TGTGCCATCAGTGAGTCAATGGGCATATCCTATGGCTACACCTTC
CAISESMGISYGYTF
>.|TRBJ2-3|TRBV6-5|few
TGTGCCAGCCGAACCGGGGGCCTACAACAGTATTTT
CASRTGGLQQYF
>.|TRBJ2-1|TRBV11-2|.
TGTGCCAGCACCATAGGAGGACTATACTACAATGAGCAGTTCTTC
CASTIGGLYYNEQFF
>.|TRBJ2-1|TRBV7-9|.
TGTGCCAGCAGCTTAGGGCGGACAAGCCGATACAATGAGCAGTTCTTC
CASSLGRTSRYNEQFF
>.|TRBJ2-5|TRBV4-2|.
TGTGCCAGCAGCCAAGAGCTCGGAGGAATACAAGAGACCCAGTACTTC
CASSQELGGIQETQYF
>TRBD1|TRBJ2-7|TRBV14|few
TGTGCCAGCAGCCAAGTCGGACAGGTCTGGGGGCAGTACTTC
CASSQVGQVWGQYF
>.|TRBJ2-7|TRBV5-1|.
TGCGCCAGCAGCTGGGACATCTCCTACGAGCAGTACTTC
CASSWDISYEQYF
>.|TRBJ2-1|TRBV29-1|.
TGCAGCGTCTTTAGGGCAGGGGGGTCCTACAATGAGCAGTTCTTC
CSVFRAGGSYNEQFF
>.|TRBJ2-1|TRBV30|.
TGTGCCTGGAGTATTGGGTGGGGGAGCTACAATGAGCAGTTCTTC
CAWSIGWGSYNEQFF
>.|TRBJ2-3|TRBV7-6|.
TGTGCCAGCAGCTTTCGAGGGGGACCCCCGAGCGCAGATACGCAGTATTTT
CASSFRGGPPSADTQYF
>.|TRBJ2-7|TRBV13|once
TGTGCCAGCAGCTTAGGTGGGGGCCACGGGATCTACGAGCAGTACTTC
CASSLGGGHGIYEQYF
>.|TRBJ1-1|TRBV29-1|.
TGCAGCGTTGAAGTAGCGGAAGCTTTCTTT
CSVEVAEAFF
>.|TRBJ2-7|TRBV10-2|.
TGCGCCAGCAAGGGGGCCTACGAGCAGTACTTC
CASKGAYEQYF
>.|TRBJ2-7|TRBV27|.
TGTGCCAGCAGTGCCTACATTGGCTACGAGCAGTACTTC
CASSAYIGYEQYF
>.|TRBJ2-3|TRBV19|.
TGTGCCAGTAGCCCTATAGCGAGCACAGATACGCAGTATTTT
CASSPIASTDTQYF
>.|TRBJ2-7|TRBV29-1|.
TGCAGCGTTGAAGAAACCGGGGGTACTTACGAGCAGTACTTC
CSVEETGGTYEQYF
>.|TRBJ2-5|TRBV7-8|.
TGTGCCAGCAGCCCCCCAGTAGGGGTCGGGGAGACCCAGTACTTC
CASSPPVGVGETQYF